The 26 T cell receptor delta chains below were found in one sample sequenced in a study of gamma-delta chains in newborns, infants, children. TCRdb reanalyzed the reads using CATT. The sample holds approximately 4,200 delta-chain clones; roughly 2.1% are singletons and the top ten take 11% to 15%. Sequencing was performed on blood. The receptor source for this set is a child who was a newborn, infant or young child, either healthy, febrile or measles-vaccinated (not recorded which).

This clone has just a few counts. The protein TCRdb gives is from a much larger clone and does not agree with this DNA's translation at residue 6, likely a read error; the protein shown here comes from the DNA. This chain uses TRAV29/DV5 with TRDJ2, with D maybe TRDD3 (6 bases). This CDR3 has 14 amino acids. The V and J ends lost 3 bases and 3 bases respectively, with 12 bases between them. CDR1 NSMFDY and CDR2 ISSIKDK come from the germline V gene. CDR3 sequence: CAAKYRGMTAQLFF. For the CDR3, the DNA is TGTGCAGCAAAGTACCGGGGGATGACAGCACAACTCTTCTTT.

As regards this clone: This sequence is one base from a far larger clone and is likely a read error. This sequence joins TRDV2 and TRDJ3; 13 nucleotides line up with TRDD3. The CDR3 consists of 22 residues. Looked up from germline, CDR1 is GEAIGNYY and CDR2 is EKD. DNA of the CDR3: TGTGCCTGTGACACCCTTACTGGGGGATACGCATCCAGCTCCTGGGACGCCCGACAGATGTTTTTC. It encodes CACDTLTGGYASSSWDARQMFF.

With regard to this clone: This DNA's translation and the protein TCRdb lists, from a much larger clone, do not match at residue 16, likely due to a read error; the protein shown is translated from the DNA. V and J are TRDV1 and TRDJ1; D is perhaps TRDD3 (6 bases). The CDR3 length is 19 residues. Germline V gives CDR1 TSWWSYY, CDR2 QGS. The CDR3 region is CALGELEVLGSPNTDRLIF. CDR3 nucleotide sequence: TGTGCTCTTGGGGAACTCGAGGTGCTGGGGAGCCCTAACACCGATAGACTCATCTTT.

With regard to this clone: TCRdb has a much larger clone's protein, which differs at residue 4 from the translation of this DNA, likely because of a read error; what is shown is the protein translated from the DNA. The chain couples TRDV2 to TRDJ3, with D possibly TRDD3 on 6 matching bases. CDR3 length: 18 residues. The germline V gene has CDR1 GEAIGNYY and CDR2 EKD. CDR3 loop: CACGTWGSSSWDTRQMFF. The CDR3 bases are TGTGCCTGTGGCACCTGGGGATCCAGCTCCTGGGACACCCGACAGATGTTTTTC.

By sample fraction, this clone is medium-sized. This could be a read error, since a much larger clone is one nucleotide away. This sample also contains other DNA sequences that code for the same CDR3. This chain links TRDV2 with TRDJ2; the D is unclear. Germline CDR1 is GEAIGNYY and CDR2 is EKD. V lost 1 base, J lost 0 bases, and 11 bases lay in between. There are 16 residues in the CDR3. The CDR3 is CACDTLGPPLTAQLFF. CDR3 DNA: TGTGCCTGTGACACGTTGGGTCCGCCTTTGACAGCACAACTCTTCTTT.

In this sample, this clone turned up a few times. V usage is TRDV2 and J usage is TRDJ1; 12 nucleotides agree with TRDD3. This CDR3 contains 13 residues. Germline V gives CDR1 GEAIGNYY, CDR2 EKD. V was pared by 3 bases and J by 7 bases, with 2 bases of the junction left unmatched. The CDR3: CACDLLGDTKLIF. CDR3 nucleotide sequence: TGTGCCTGTGACCTACTGGGGGATACTAAACTCATCTTT.

A note on this clone: A read error is likely here: a far larger clone is one base away. Within the sample, other DNA sequences also encode this same CDR3. The J gene is TRDJ3, the V gene TRDV1, with 7 bases that match TRDD2. Germline V lookup: CDR1 TSWWSYY, CDR2 QGS. This CDR3 has 21 residues. The CDR3 sequence: CALGEWSAGSYAPWDTRQMFF. CDR3 nucleotide sequence: TGTGCCCTTGGGGAGTGGTCAGCAGGTTCCTACGCCCCCTGGGACACCCGACAGATGTTTTTC.

This clone appeared a few times. J is TRDJ3 and V is TRDV2; maybe TRDD3 (6 bases). The V and J ends lost 1 base and 0 bases respectively, with 15 bases between them. The germline V gene encodes CDR1 GEAIGNYY and CDR2 EKD. This CDR3 is built from 19 residues. This CDR3 reads CACDTGGYHGSWDTRQMFF. The CDR3 DNA reads as TGTGCCTGTGACACAGGAGGATACCACGGCTCCTGGGACACCCGACAGATGTTTTTC.

This clone was observed a few times. The TCRdb protein, from a much larger clone, departs from this DNA's translation at residue 9, likely by read error; the protein shown derives from the DNA. The chain employs TRDV1 and TRDJ1; possibly TRDD2 for D (5 bases). Trimming removed 4 bases at V and 1 base at J, with 25 bases between. This CDR3 is 19 amino acids long. Per germline, CDR1 TSWWSYY and CDR2 QGS. The CDR3 is CALGGPPDYLRYPTDKLIF. As DNA, the CDR3 is TGTGCTCTTGGGGGGCCGCCTGACTACCTACGTTACCCCACCGATAAACTCATCTTT.

About this clone: This DNA's translation differs at residue 14 from TCRdb's protein, which comes from a much larger clone; a read error is likely, and the protein shown is translated from the DNA. The rearrangement links TRDV1 to TRDJ2; 11 bases align to TRDD3. Germline assignment: CDR1 TSWWSYY and CDR2 QGS. This CDR3 contains 21 residues. Trimming removed 3 bases from V and 6 bases from J; junction bases left unmatched: 21. The chain's CDR3 is CALGDHWPGGYSVLVAAQLFF. The CDR3 DNA is TGTGCTCTTGGGGATCACTGGCCTGGGGGATACTCGGTGTTGGTGGCAGCACAACTCTTCTTT.

On this clone: A far more abundant clone sits one base away, making this likely a read error. This CDR3 is also generated by other DNA sequences in the sample. The rearrangement joins TRDV2 to TRDJ3; 10 bases line up with TRDD3. The length of the CDR3 is 17 residues. Per germline, CDR1 GEAIGNYY and CDR2 EKD. J gave up 1 base and V 4 bases, and 3 bases lay outside the gene matches. The CDR3 protein is CACDELGDSWDTRQMFF. The CDR3 DNA follows: TGTGCCTGTGATGAACTGGGGGATTCCTGGGACACCCGACAGATGTTTTTC.

This clone rates as large (0.1 to 1%). Other DNA sequences in this sample translate to the same CDR3. This chain joins TRDV1 and TRDJ1, with 12 positions matching TRDD3. With 5 bases clipped from V and 2 bases from J, the junction kept 21 bases outside the gene matches. Germline V gene lookup returns CDR1 TSWWSYY and CDR2 QGS. CDR3 length: 21 residues. CDR3 DNA: TGTGCTCTTGGGACACCACCCTCGGGTAGAGTACTGGGGGATACTACCGATAAACTCATCTTT. It specifies CALGTPPSGRVLGDTTDKLIF.

In this sample, this clone turned up a few times. A far larger clone is only one base removed, so a read error is likely. Other nucleotide sequences in the sample specify the same CDR3. The rearrangement joins TRDV2 to TRDJ2, with 11 bases fitting TRDD3. This CDR3 has 16 residues. Germline V gene sequence: CDR1 GEAIGNYY, CDR2 EKD. After removal of 1 base from V and 2 bases from J, the junction contained 2 bases not matched to a gene. The CDR3 sequence: CACDTLGDTLTAQLFF. CDR3 nucleotide sequence: TGTGCCTGTGACACTCTGGGGGATACCTTGACAGCACAACTCTTCTTT.

This clone showed up just a few times. The protein recorded in TCRdb matches a much larger clone and deviates from this DNA's translation at residue 6, suggesting a read error; the protein here is obtained by translating the DNA. The J gene is TRDJ2, the V gene TRDV2; 7 positions match TRDD3. The CDR3 consists of 16 residues. Trimming removed 1 base from V and 2 bases from J; junction bases left unmatched: 6. Germline CDR1 is GEAIGNYY and CDR2 is EKD. This CDR3 is CACDTGPGGLTAQLFF. CDR3 sequence (DNA): TGTGCCTGTGACACTGGGCCTGGGGGCTTGACAGCACAACTCTTCTTT.

This clone is labeled as large. Other DNA sequences in the sample encode the same CDR3. The V gene is TRAV29/DV5, the J gene TRDJ1; 12 positions match TRDD3. Germline CDR1 NSMFDY, CDR2 ISSIKDK. The V gene end was trimmed by 1 base and the J gene end by 6 bases; junction bases not matched to a gene: 19. This CDR3 spans 19 amino acids. CDR3 nucleotides: TGTGCAGCAAGCCTTCCTACTCTTAGTTCTGGGGGATACGACCATAAACTCATCTTT. Encoded protein: CAASLPTLSSGGYDHKLIF.

This clone turned up a few times. With a far larger clone one base away, a read error is the likely cause. The sample has other DNA sequences that encode this CDR3 too. The chain couples TRDV1 to TRDJ1, with a tentative D call TRDD3 (5 bases). V lost 3 bases and J lost 5, with 16 bases in between. This CDR3 contains 15 residues. CDR1 is TSWWSYY and CDR2 is QGS in the germline V gene. The CDR3 nucleotides read TGTGCTCTTGGGGATTTCCGGGGAGAGGTTGATAAACTCATCTTT. Amino acid sequence: CALGDFRGEVDKLIF.

This clone has a handful of counts. A far larger clone lies a single base away; this is likely a read error. The V gene is TRDV1, the J gene TRDJ1, with D perhaps matching TRDD3 (5 bases). Looked up from germline, CDR1 is TSWWSYY and CDR2 is QGS. This CDR3 contains 12 residues. The V gene lost 6 bases and the J gene lost 3 bases, with 8 bases spanning the gap. As DNA, the CDR3 is TGTGCTCTTGGCCTGGGCGCCGATAAACTCATCTTT. Protein sequence: CALGLGADKLIF.

This clone was seen only a few times. This likely traces to a read error, being one base from a far larger clone. The identical CDR3 is also encoded by other nucleotide sequences in the sample. This chain links TRDV2 with TRDJ3, with TRDD3 matching 9 bases. Germline lookup yields CDR1 GEAIGNYY and CDR2 EKD. This CDR3 comprises 20 residues. CDR3 sequence: CACDTSGGYRRSWDTRQMFF. The CDR3 nucleotides are TGCGCCTGTGACACCTCGGGGGGATACCGGCGCTCCTGGGACACCCGACAGATGTTTTTC.

This clone was counted only a few times. A read error may explain this, as a much larger clone is one base away. The same CDR3 can be traced to other DNA sequences in this sample. The J gene is TRDJ3, the V gene TRDV3; 9 bases fit TRDD3. CDR1 TVYSNPD and CDR2 GDNSRS come from the germline V gene (reference sequence). This CDR3 has 18 amino acids. The CDR3 reads CAFRRLGDPNWDTRQMFF. The CDR3 DNA reads TGCGCCTTTAGGAGGCTGGGGGATCCCAACTGGGACACCCGACAGATGTTTTTC. Filled out from reference TRDV3 and TRDJ3, the complete variable domain reads CDKVTQSSPDQTVASGSEVVLLCTYDTVYSNPDLFWYRIRPDYSFQFVFYGDNSRSEGADFTQGRFSVKHILTQKAFHLVISPVRTEDSATYYCAFRRLGDPNWDTRQMFFGTGIKLFVEP.

On this clone: This DNA's translation and the protein TCRdb lists, from a much larger clone, do not match at residue 10, likely due to a read error; the protein shown is translated from the DNA. This chain connects TRDV2 to TRDJ3; perhaps TRDD1 as D (5 bases). Germline CDR1 and CDR2: GEAIGNYY and EKD. CDR3 size: 18 residues. V lost 0 bases, J lost 2 bases, and 13 bases lay in between. The CDR3 loop reads CACDTVLNSPWDTRQMFF. The DNA for the CDR3 is TGTGCCTGTGACACCGTACTGAATAGCCCCTGGGACACCCGACAGATGTTTTTC.

This clone was observed a handful of times. A read error likely explains why the TCRdb protein, taken from a much larger clone, differs from this DNA's translation at residue 14; the protein shown is translated from the DNA. This chain uses TRDV1 with TRDJ2; a weak D match, TRDD3 (6 bases). This CDR3 is built from 21 residues. V lost 0 bases to trimming and J lost 4 bases, with 27 bases between them. Per the germline V gene, CDR1 is TSWWSYY and CDR2 is QGS. CDR3 sequence reads: CALGELGLPPALGYSTAQLFF. The CDR3 coding sequence is TGTGCTCTTGGGGAACTAGGACTTCCCCCGGCGCTGGGGTATTCGACAGCACAACTCTTCTTT.

As to this clone: TCRdb records a much larger clone's protein for this DNA, with a difference at residue 9 that likely arises from a read error; the protein given is the translation of the DNA. The rearrangement uses TRDV2 and TRDJ3, with a weak D call TRDD3 (6 bases). This CDR3 has 18 residues. V lost 0 bases, J lost 0 bases, and 11 bases lay in between. Germline V gives CDR1 GEAIGNYY, CDR2 EKD. CDR3 sequence (DNA): TGTGCCTGTGACACCGGGGATTTCTGCTCCTGGGACACCCGACAGATGTTTTTC. It specifies CACDTGDFCSWDTRQMFF.

This clone has just a few counts. A far bigger clonotype differs at one base, so this is likely a read error. CDR3 residues: CACDCTGGSVSSWDTRQMFF. As DNA, the CDR3 is TGTGCCTGTGACTGTACTGGGGGATCTGTAAGCTCCTGGGACACCCGACAGATGTTTTTC. This chain connects TRDV2 to TRDJ3; the match to TRDD3 covers 10 bases. The V gene end was trimmed by 3 bases and the J gene end by 0 bases; junction bases not matched to a gene: 10. The V gene's germline CDR1 is GEAIGNYY and CDR2 EKD. The length of the CDR3 is 20 residues.

This clone was seen a few times. For this DNA, TCRdb reports the protein of a much larger clone, which diverges at residue 14, most likely from a read error; the protein presented here is translated directly from the DNA. This rearrangement joins TRDV2 to TRDJ3; 12 bases map to TRDD3. Per germline, CDR1 GEAIGNYY and CDR2 EKD. The CDR3 has 17 amino acids. Here the CDR3 DNA reads TGTGCCTGTGACAAACTGGGGGATACCCGGGACACCCGACGGATGTTTTTC. Amino acids: CACDKLGDTRDTRRMFF.

This clone was seen a handful of times. V is TRDV2 and J is TRDJ3, with 9 bases identical to TRDD3. The J segment lost 0 bases and the V segment lost 1 base, leaving 6 bases of the junction unmatched. The CDR3 length is 19 residues. The germline gives CDR1 GEAIGNYY, CDR2 EKD. CDR3 amino acids: CACDTAGGLNSWDTRQMFF. CDR3 DNA: TGTGCCTGTGACACGGCTGGGGGATTGAACTCCTGGGACACCCGACAGATGTTTTTC.

About this clone: TCRdb pairs this DNA with a much larger clone's protein that differs at residue 5, likely a read error; the protein shown was translated from the DNA. In DNA form, the CDR3 reads TGTGCTCTTGGGGACCTCCTGGGGGACTCTGGGTCCTGCACCGATAAACTCATCTTT. It is translated as CALGDLLGDSGSCTDKLIF. The rearrangement links TRDV1 to TRDJ1; 8 nucleotides align to TRDD3. Germline-derived CDR1 and CDR2 are TSWWSYY and QGS. The CDR3 sequence is 19 residues long. V was pared by 3 bases and J by 1 base, with 16 bases of the junction left unmatched.